These 27 T cell receptor beta chains were all obtained from the same sample, sequenced in a study of T cell responses to AZD1222 COVID-19 vaccine. Libraries were prepared by immunoSEQ multiplex PCR; TCRdb keeps only in-frame clonotypes and omits some of them. Seen here are about 150,000 clones, 90% observed once, and the top ten hold 15% to 20%. Sequenced material: peripheral blood, taken on day 0 of AZD1222 vaccination. These receptors all come from an adult in good health.

This chain links TRBV3-1 (or the pseudogene TRBV3-2) with TRBJ2-1; tentative D call: TRBD1 (5 bases). CDR3 length equals 15 residues. V lost 4 bases and J 8 bases, leaving 18 bases between the germline ends. From germline, CDR1 is LGHDT and CDR2 YNNKEL (reference sequence). The CDR3 nucleotides are TGTGCCAGCAGCCCCGTCTTGGAAAAGGGGTATGAGCAGTTCTTC. Translation: CASSPVLEKGYEQFF.

This clone was observed a few times. The V and J genes are TRBV5-1 and TRBJ2-7, with D perhaps TRBD1 (5 bases). The CDR3 is made up of 14 amino acids. V lost 0 bases to trimming and J lost 5 bases, with 12 bases between them. The germline gives CDR1 SGHRS, CDR2 YFSETQ. CDR3 coding DNA: TGCGCCAGCAGCTTGGGCTTAGGGGTCCACGAGCAGTACTTC. It yields the protein CASSLGLGVHEQYF. The entire variable domain, with the rest obtained from reference TRBV5-1 and TRBJ2-7, is as follows: KAGVTQTPRYLIKTRGQQVTLSCSPISGHRSVSWYQQTPGQGLQFLFEYFSETQRNKGNFPGRFSGRQFSNSRSEMNVSTLELGDSALYLCASSLGLGVHEQYFGPGTRLTVT.

This chain joins TRBV24-1 and TRBJ1-2; D perhaps matches TRBD1 (5 bases). V was cut by 5 bases and J by 2 bases, with 11 bases left in between. Per the germline V gene, CDR1 is KGHDR and CDR2 is SFDVKD. This CDR3 is built from 14 residues. The CDR3 coding sequence is TGTGCCACCAGTGCCTCCGGGACGAACTATGGCTACACCTTC. Amino acids: CATSASGTNYGYTF.

This clone showed up just once. The chain is built from TRBV21-1 and TRBJ1-1. TRBV21-1 counts as a pseudogene. The CDR3 is made up of 14 amino acids. CDR3 amino acids: CASSKGGTGNEAFF. CDR3 nucleotide sequence: TGTGCCAGCAGCAAAGGGGGGACTGGTAATGAAGCTTTCTTT.

V and J are TRBV7-2 and TRBJ2-2; D gene uncertain. CDR1 and CDR2 (germline): SGHTA, FQGNSA. Trimming left V 2 bases short and J 7 bases short, with 2 bases between. There are 11 residues in the CDR3. Here the CDR3 reads CASSLIGELFF. For the CDR3, the DNA is TGTGCCAGCAGCTTAATCGGGGAGCTGTTTTTT.

The genes are TRBV4-1 and TRBJ1-5; the D gene is possibly TRBD1 (6 bases). CDR3 length equals 17 residues. V shed 1 base and J shed 1 base, with 14 bases lying between them. CDR1 is MGHRA, CDR2 YSYEKL, per germline. The CDR3 DNA follows: TGCGCCAGCAGCCAAGGGGCGGGAGGACAGAGCAATCAGCCCCAGCATTTT. As protein: CASSQGAGGQSNQPQHF.

This clone has a single count. This rearrangement joins TRBV2 to TRBJ2-1; D is possibly TRBD1 or TRBD2 (6 bases each). The CDR3 is 19 residues long. Trimming cost V 3 bases and J 6 bases, with 27 bases left between them. Germline V gene sequence: CDR1 SNHLY, CDR2 FYNNEI. CDR3 region: CASSEFIVGGTTRANEQFF. For the CDR3, the DNA is TGTGCCAGCAGTGAGTTTATTGTGGGGGGCACGACCCGGGCCAATGAGCAGTTCTTC. The whole variable domain, remainder taken from reference TRBV2 and TRBJ2-1, is EPEVTQTPSHQVTQMGQEVILRCVPISNHLYFYWYRQILGQKVEFLVSFYNNEISEKSEIFDDQFSVERPDGSNFTLKIRSTKLEDSAMYFCASSEFIVGGTTRANEQFFGPGTRLTVL.

This clone was recorded only once. The chain has TRBV2 and TRBJ1-5; D ambiguous. The V gene's germline CDR1 is SNHLY and CDR2 FYNNEI. The CDR3 has 16 amino acids. V was clipped by 2 bases and J by 5 bases, with 16 bases between them. The CDR3 loop reads CASSESLWAKDQPQHF. CDR3 nucleotides: TGTGCCAGCAGTGAATCACTCTGGGCGAAGGATCAGCCCCAGCATTTT. Filled out from reference TRBV2 and TRBJ1-5, the complete variable domain reads EPEVTQTPSHQVTQMGQEVILRCVPISNHLYFYWYRQILGQKVEFLVSFYNNEISEKSEIFDDQFSVERPDGSNFTLKIRSTKLEDSAMYFCASSESLWAKDQPQHFGDGTRLSIL.

The chain joins TRBV24-1 to TRBJ1-5; a possible D gene is TRBD1 (5 bases). The CDR3 is made up of 13 amino acids. Germline loops: CDR1 KGHDR, CDR2 SFDVKD. Trimming shortened V by 1 base and J by 11 bases, and 11 bases separated the two germline ends. Here the CDR3 DNA reads TGTGCCACCAGTGATTTTCCCCGGGGGGCCCAGCATTTT. Protein: CATSDFPRGAQHF.

As DNA, the CDR3 is TGTGCCAGTATGGAGGGACAGGGAGTTCAACGGCGTGGCTACACCTTC. Translating it yields CASMEGQGVQRRGYTF. V is TRBV19 and J is TRBJ1-2; TRBD1 aligns across 9 bases. The length of the CDR3 is 16 residues. Germline values: CDR1 LNHDA, CDR2 SQIVND (reference sequence). V lost 7 bases and J lost 7; bases outside the gene matches: 16.

This clone was seen a single time. The genes are TRBV6-5 and TRBJ1-6; D uncertain. Trimming removed 8 bases at V and 6 bases at J, with 11 bases between. This CDR3 comprises 13 residues. The germline V gene has CDR1 MNHEY and CDR2 SVGAGI. The CDR3 region is CASRAQVNSPLHF. CDR3 nucleotides: TGTGCCAGCCGAGCCCAAGTTAATTCACCCCTCCACTTT.

The chain carries TRBV28 and TRBJ2-5; D may be TRBD2 (5 bases). V was pared by 5 bases and J by 2 bases, with 9 bases between. CDR1 is MDHEN, CDR2 SYDVKM, per germline. This CDR3 region has 13 residues. DNA for the CDR3: TGTGCCAGCAGTCGTGCGGGTCAAGAGACCCAGTACTTC. It encodes CASSRAGQETQYF.

This clone was counted a single time. The chain links TRBV7-6 to TRBJ2-3; D perhaps matches TRBD2 (6 bases). V was pared by 1 base and J by 4 bases, with 12 bases between. The CDR3 length is 15 residues. The germline V gene encodes CDR1 SGHVS and CDR2 FNYEAQ. The CDR3 nucleotides are TGTGCCAGCAGCTTAGGACTCGGGAGCGCAGATACGCAGTATTTT. It translates to CASSLGLGSADTQYF.

This chain connects TRBV7-9 to TRBJ1-6; 8 bases align to TRBD1. V shed 5 bases and J 10 bases; nucleotides not matched to a gene: 16. Germline V gene data show CDR1 as SEHNR and CDR2 as FQNEAQ (reference sequence). The CDR3 sequence is 17 residues long. The CDR3 here is CASSGGTGLVIGSPLHF. For the CDR3, the DNA is TGTGCCAGCAGCGGGGGGACAGGTCTAGTAATCGGGTCACCCCTCCACTTT.

This sequence joins TRBV2 and TRBJ2-5, with D possibly TRBD1 on 6 matching bases. The germline gives CDR1 SNHLY, CDR2 FYNNEI. The CDR3 runs to 13 residues. V was pared by 7 bases and J by 4 bases, with 13 bases between. The CDR3 is CASNRDGRETQYF. CDR3 DNA: TGTGCCAGCAACAGGGATGGGCGAGAGACCCAGTACTTC.

The chain employs TRBV24-1 and TRBJ2-3, with TRBD2 matching over 10 bases. With V trimmed by 4 bases and J by 3 bases, 12 bases remained unmatched. The CDR3 contains 18 residues. Germline CDR1 is KGHDR and CDR2 is SFDVKD. CDR3 protein: CATSDLQAGGTRTDTQYF. For the CDR3, the DNA is TGTGCCACCAGTGACCTGCAAGCGGGGGGGACCAGGACAGATACGCAGTATTTT.

The J gene is TRBJ2-7, the V gene TRBV10-1, with D possibly being TRBD2 (5 bases). This CDR3 region has 17 residues. The V and J ends lost 3 bases and 1 base respectively, with 19 bases between them. Per germline, CDR1 WNHNN and CDR2 SYGVQD (reference sequence). CDR3 bases: TGCGCCAGCAGTGACTTCCCAAAACTCCGGAGGTCCTACGAGCAGTACTTC. This translates into CASSDFPKLRRSYEQYF.

The chain combines TRBV4-1 with TRBJ2-7, with a weak D call TRBD2 (6 bases). Between the trimmed V and J ends, which lost 1 base and 5 bases, there was a span of 15 bases. The CDR3 length is 15 residues. Per germline, CDR1 MGHRA and CDR2 YSYEKL. CDR3 region: CASSQASAFEDEQYF. The CDR3 DNA is TGCGCCAGCAGCCAAGCTAGCGCCTTTGAGGACGAGCAGTACTTC.

The chain carries TRBV2 and TRBJ2-3; TRBD2 is a possible D gene (6 bases). Germline CDR1 is SNHLY and CDR2 is FYNNEI. V was clipped by 10 bases and J by 2 bases, with 16 bases between them. The CDR3 has 14 residues. The CDR3 here is CATTPSEDTDTQYF. In DNA form, the CDR3 reads TGTGCCACGACCCCTAGCGAGGACACAGATACGCAGTATTTT.

The chain joins TRBV6-5 to TRBJ1-5; D remains ambiguous. Germline V lookup: CDR1 MNHEY, CDR2 SVGAGI. Trimming took off 6 bases at V and 7 bases at J, with 10 bases between the two ends. The CDR3 totals 12 residues. This CDR3 reads CASSRPPQPQHF. CDR3 in DNA: TGTGCCAGCAGCCGGCCCCCACAGCCCCAGCATTTT.

V is TRBV5-1 and J is TRBJ1-1, with D unclear. There are 16 residues in the CDR3. The germline V gene has CDR1 SGHRS and CDR2 YFSETQ. V lost 0 bases and J lost 10, with 22 bases in between. CDR3 sequence (DNA): TGCGCCAGCAGCTTGGACGGGTCGGGGTTGGTACGGAGAGCTTTCTTT. Translating gives CASSLDGSGLVRRAFF.

This chain uses TRBV5-6 with TRBJ1-2; 8 nucleotides align to TRBD1. Germline CDR1 SGHDT, CDR2 YYEEEE. This CDR3 contains 13 residues. V shed 5 bases and J 7 bases; nucleotides not matched to a gene: 7. DNA of the CDR3: TGTGCCAGCAGACTCACAGGGGGAAGTGGCTACACCTTC. Translated: CASRLTGGSGYTF.

The chain couples TRBV19 to TRBJ2-4; D may match TRBD1 or TRBD2 (5 bases each). The germline V and J ends were trimmed by 5 bases and 1 base, with 12 bases remaining between them. CDR3 length: 15 amino acids. Per germline, CDR1 LNHDA and CDR2 SQIVND (reference sequence). The CDR3 here is CASSDGAGAKNIQYF. CDR3 bases: TGTGCCAGTAGTGACGGGGCTGGGGCCAAAAACATTCAGTACTTC.

This chain connects TRBV4-3 to TRBJ2-3; no reliable D call. Germline CDR1 and CDR2: LGHNA and YSLEER. This CDR3 comprises 15 residues. The germline V and J ends were trimmed by 3 bases and 2 bases, with 12 bases remaining between them. As DNA, the CDR3 is TGCGCCAGCAGCCATGACGGGTGGGCCACAGATACGCAGTATTTT. Its protein is CASSHDGWATDTQYF.

The chain has TRBV4-1 and TRBJ2-7, with TRBD1 as a possible D gene (6 bases). The V end lost 1 base, the J end lost 4 bases, and 11 bases lay between the germline ends. CDR1 MGHRA and CDR2 YSYEKL come from the germline V gene. This CDR3 region has 14 residues. CDR3 nucleotides: TGCGCCAGCAGCCAAGCTGGGGGCAGGTACGAGCAGTACTTC. This translates into CASSQAGGRYEQYF.

The chain joins TRBV27 to TRBJ2-6; D is ambiguous. Germline assignment: CDR1 MNHEY and CDR2 SMNVEV (reference sequence). The CDR3 loop spans 14 amino acids. V was clipped by 7 bases and J by 4 bases, with 11 bases between them. The CDR3 coding sequence is TGTGCCAGCACCGTGGGTGCCGGGGCCAACGTCCTGACTTTC. Translated: CASTVGAGANVLTF.

The rearrangement joins TRBV7-2 to TRBJ1-2; D not resolved. Trimming removed 5 bases from V and 7 bases from J, with 23 bases in between. Germline values: CDR1 SGHTA, CDR2 FQGNSA. The CDR3 sequence is 16 residues long. CDR3 nucleotide sequence: TGTGCCAGCAGCAATCTACTTTGGGAAACCCCTGGTGGCTACACCTTC. Amino acid sequence: CASSNLLWETPGGYTF.